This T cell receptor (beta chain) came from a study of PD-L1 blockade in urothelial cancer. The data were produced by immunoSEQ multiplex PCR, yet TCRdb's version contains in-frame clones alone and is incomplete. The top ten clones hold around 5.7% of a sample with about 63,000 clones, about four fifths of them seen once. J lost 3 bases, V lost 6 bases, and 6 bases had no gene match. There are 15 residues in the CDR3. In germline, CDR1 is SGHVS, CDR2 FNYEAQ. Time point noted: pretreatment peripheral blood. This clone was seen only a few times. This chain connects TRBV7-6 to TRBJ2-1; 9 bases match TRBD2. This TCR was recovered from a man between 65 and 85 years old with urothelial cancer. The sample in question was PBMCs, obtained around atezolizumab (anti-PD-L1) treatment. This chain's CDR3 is CASRQMTSGYNEQFF. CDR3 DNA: TGTGCCAGCAGACAGATGACTAGCGGCTACAATGAGCAGTTCTTC.